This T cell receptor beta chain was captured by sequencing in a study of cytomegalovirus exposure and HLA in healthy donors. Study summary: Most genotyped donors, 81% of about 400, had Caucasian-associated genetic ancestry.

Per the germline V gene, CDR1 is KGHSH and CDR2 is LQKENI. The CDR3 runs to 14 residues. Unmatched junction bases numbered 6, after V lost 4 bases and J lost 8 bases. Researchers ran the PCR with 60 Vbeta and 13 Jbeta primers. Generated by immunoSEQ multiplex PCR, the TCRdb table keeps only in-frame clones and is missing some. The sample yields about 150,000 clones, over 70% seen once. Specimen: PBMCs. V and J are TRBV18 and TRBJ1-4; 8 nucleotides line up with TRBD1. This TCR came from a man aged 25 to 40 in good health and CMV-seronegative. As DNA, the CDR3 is TGTGCCAGCTCACTCCGGGACAGGAGGGAAAAACTGTTTTTT. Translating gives CASSLRDRREKLFF.